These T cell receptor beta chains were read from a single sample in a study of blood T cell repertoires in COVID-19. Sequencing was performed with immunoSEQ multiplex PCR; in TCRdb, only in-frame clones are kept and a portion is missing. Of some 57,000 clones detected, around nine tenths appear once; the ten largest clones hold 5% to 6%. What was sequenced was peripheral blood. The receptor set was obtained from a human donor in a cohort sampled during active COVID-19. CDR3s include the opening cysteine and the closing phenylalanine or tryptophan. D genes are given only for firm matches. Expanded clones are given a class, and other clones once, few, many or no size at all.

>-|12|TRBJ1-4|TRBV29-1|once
TGCAGCGTTGTATCGCAGGGGGAAAAACTGTTTTTT
CSVVSQGEKLFF
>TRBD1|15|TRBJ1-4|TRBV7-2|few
TGTGCCAGCAGCTGGGCGGGACAGGGTCTTGAAAAACTGTTTTTT
CASSWAGQGLEKLFF
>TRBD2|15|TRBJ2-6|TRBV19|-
TGTGCCTCTTCAGTGGGAGGGCCTGGGGCCAACGTCCTGACTTTC
CASSVGGPGANVLTF
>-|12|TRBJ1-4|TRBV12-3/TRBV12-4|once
TGTGCCAGCAGTTTATTCCGTGAAAAACTGTTTTTT
CASSLFREKLFF
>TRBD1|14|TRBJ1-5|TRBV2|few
TGTGCCAGCAATCGACAGGGGGACAATCAGCCCCAGCATTTT
CASNRQGDNQPQHF
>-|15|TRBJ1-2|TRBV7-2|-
TGTGCCAGCAGCTCTACCAGGACAGCCAACTATGGCTACACCTTC
CASSSTRTANYGYTF
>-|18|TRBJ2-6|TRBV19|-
TGTGCCAGTAGTATTAAGGGGCAGGCCAGCTCTGGGGCCAACGTCCTGACTTTC
CASSIKGQASSGANVLTF
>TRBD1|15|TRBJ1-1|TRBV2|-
TGTGCCAGCAGTGACGGTACAGGGGGGAGGACTGAAGCTTTCTTT
CASSDGTGGRTEAFF
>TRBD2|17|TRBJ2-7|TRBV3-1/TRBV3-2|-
TGTGCCAGCAGCCATAGGAGCAGCGGACTAGCGGGCCACGAGCAGTACTTC
CASSHRSSGLAGHEQYF
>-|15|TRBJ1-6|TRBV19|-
TGTGCCAGTAGTATGGTCCGGGGGGCCGGTTCACCCCTCCACTTT
CASSMVRGAGSPLHF
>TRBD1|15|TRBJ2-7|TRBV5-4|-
TGTGCCAGCAGCCCCACGGCAGGGGGCATGGGCGAGCAGTACTTC
CASSPTAGGMGEQYF
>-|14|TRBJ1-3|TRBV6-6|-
TGTGCCAGCAGTTACGTCGGCTCTGGAAACACCATATATTTT
CASSYVGSGNTIYF
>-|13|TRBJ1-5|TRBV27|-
TGTGCCAGCAGTTACGGGGTCAATCAGCCCCAGCATTTT
CASSYGVNQPQHF
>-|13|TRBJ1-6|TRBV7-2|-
TGTGCCAGCAGCGCCCAGACAAGTTCACCCCTCCACTTT
CASSAQTSSPLHF
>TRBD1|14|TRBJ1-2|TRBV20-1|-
TGCAGTGCTAGTGGGGACAGAGCTAACTATGGCTACACCTTC
CSASGDRANYGYTF
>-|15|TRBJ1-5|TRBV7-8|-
TGTGCCAGCTCCCAGGGAAACCCGGGCAATCAGCCCCAGCATTTT
CASSQGNPGNQPQHF
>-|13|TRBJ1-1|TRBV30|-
TGTGCCTGGACCGGACAGCAGAACACTGAAGCTTTCTTT
CAWTGQQNTEAFF
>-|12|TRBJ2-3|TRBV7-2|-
TGTGCCAGCAGTTCGCACACAGATTCGCAGTATTTT
CASSSHTDSQYF
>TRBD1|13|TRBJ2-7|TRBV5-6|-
TGTGCCAGCAGCTTCGACAGGGGGTACGAGCAGTACTTC
CASSFDRGYEQYF
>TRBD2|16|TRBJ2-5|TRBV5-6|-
TGTGCCAGCAGCTTGCGAGCGGGGGGGTTGGTGGAGACCCAGTACTTC
CASSLRAGGLVETQYF
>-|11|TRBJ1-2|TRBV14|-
TGTGCCAGCAGTCACCTAACGGGCTACACCTTC
CASSHLTGYTF
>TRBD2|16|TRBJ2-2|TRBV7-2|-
TGTGCCAGCAGCTTAGCGGAGGGAGGGGCCCGCGGGGAGCTGTTTTTT
CASSLAEGGARGELFF
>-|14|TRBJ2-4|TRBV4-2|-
TGTGCCAGCAGCCAATTGGACCAGGGGAACATTCAGTACTTC
CASSQLDQGNIQYF
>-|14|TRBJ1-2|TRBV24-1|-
TGTGCCACCAGTGGGACAGTTCCTCCGGGTGGCTACACCTTC
CATSGTVPPGGYTF
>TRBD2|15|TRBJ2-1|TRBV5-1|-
TGCGCCAGCAGCTTGGTTAGCGGGGGGCGGGTTGAGCAGTTCTTC
CASSLVSGGRVEQFF
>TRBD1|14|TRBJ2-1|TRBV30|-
TGTGCCTGGAGTCCGGGACAGGGGATCGATGAGCAGTTCTTC
CAWSPGQGIDEQFF
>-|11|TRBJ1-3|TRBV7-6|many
TGTGCCAGCAGCTTACAAAACACCATATATTTT
CASSLQNTIYF
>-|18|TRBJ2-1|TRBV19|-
TGTGCCAGTAGAATATCGATGGGCAGTCGAGCCTCCTACAATGAGCAGTTCTTC
CASRISMGSRASYNEQFF
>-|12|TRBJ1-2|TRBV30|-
TGTGCCTGGTCGTGGCTCAGGGAAGGCTACACCTTC
CAWSWLREGYTF
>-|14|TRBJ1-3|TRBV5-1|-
TGCGCCAGCAGCTTGAGCATCTCTGGAAACACCATATATTTT
CASSLSISGNTIYF
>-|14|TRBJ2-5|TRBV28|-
TGTGCCAGCAGTCTACTTAGCGGTCAAGAGACCCAGTACTTC
CASSLLSGQETQYF
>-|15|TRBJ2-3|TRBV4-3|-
TGCGCCAGCAGCCAAGATGGGCCGGGCACAGATACGCAGTATTTT
CASSQDGPGTDTQYF
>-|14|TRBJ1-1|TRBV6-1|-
TGTGCCAGCAGTTCTCGACAGGTGGGAACTGAAGCTTTCTTT
CASSSRQVGTEAFF
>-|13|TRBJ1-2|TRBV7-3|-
TGTGCCAGCAGCTTTCCGGGGGACGATGGCTACACCTTC
CASSFPGDDGYTF
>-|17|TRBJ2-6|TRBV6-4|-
TGTGCCAGCGCCTCGAGCCAAGCAAAGTCTGGGGCCAACGTCCTGACTTTC
CASASSQAKSGANVLTF
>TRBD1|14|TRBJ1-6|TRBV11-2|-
TGTGCCAGCAGCCCGCAGGGGGGAAATTCACCCCTCCACTTT
CASSPQGGNSPLHF
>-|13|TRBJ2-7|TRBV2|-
TGTGCCAGTAAGGTGGGACACTCCTACGAGCAGTACTTC
CASKVGHSYEQYF
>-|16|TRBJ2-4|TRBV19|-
TGTGCCAGTAGTATCTCGGGACCGGAGGGATCAAACATTCAGTACTTC
CASSISGPEGSNIQYF
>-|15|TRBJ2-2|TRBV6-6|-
TGTGCCAGCAGCCCCCAACAGGGGAACACCGGGGAGCTGTTTTTT
CASSPQQGNTGELFF
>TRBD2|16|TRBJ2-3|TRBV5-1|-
TGCGCCAGCAGCTTGGGGACTAGCGGAAGCACAGATACGCAGTATTTT
CASSLGTSGSTDTQYF
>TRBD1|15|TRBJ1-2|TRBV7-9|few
TGTGCCAGCAGCTTAGCTGGACAGGCGTTCTATGGCTACACCTTC
CASSLAGQAFYGYTF
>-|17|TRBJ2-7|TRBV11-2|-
TGTGCCAGCAGCTCCACGTTTGCGACTAACCCCTCCTACGAGCAGTACTTC
CASSSTFATNPSYEQYF
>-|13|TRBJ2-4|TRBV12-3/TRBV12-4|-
TGTGCCAGCAGTTGGAAGCAGGGGAACATTCAGTACTTC
CASSWKQGNIQYF
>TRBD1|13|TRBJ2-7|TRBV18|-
TGTGCCAGCTCCCGGGACAGCTACTACGAGCAGTACTTC
CASSRDSYYEQYF
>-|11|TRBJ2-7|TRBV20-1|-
TGCAGTGCTAGATCCACCTACGAGCAGTACTTC
CSARSTYEQYF
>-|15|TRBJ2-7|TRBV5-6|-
TGTGCCAGCAGCTTGGCGGGAGTGAAATCCTACGAGCAGTACTTC
CASSLAGVKSYEQYF
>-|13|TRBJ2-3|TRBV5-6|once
TGTGCCAGCAGCTCGACAGTCACAGATACGCAGTATTTT
CASSSTVTDTQYF
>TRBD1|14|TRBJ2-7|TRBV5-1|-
TGCGCCTCCAGAGCGAGACAGGGGTCCTACGAGCAGTACTTC
CASRARQGSYEQYF
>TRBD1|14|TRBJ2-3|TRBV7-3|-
TGTGCCAGCAGCTTAAAGGGGGCCCGAGATACGCAGTATTTT
CASSLKGARDTQYF
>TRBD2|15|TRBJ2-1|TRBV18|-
TGTGCCAGCTCACCGGTAGCGGGAGCCCTTAATGAGCAGTTCTTC
CASSPVAGALNEQFF
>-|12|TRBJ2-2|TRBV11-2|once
TGTGCCAGCAGCTTCGAGGGCGGGGAGCTGTTTTTT
CASSFEGGELFF
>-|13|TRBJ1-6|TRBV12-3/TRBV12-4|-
TGTGCCAGCAGTTTAGGCGCCATTTCACCCCTCCACTTT
CASSLGAISPLHF
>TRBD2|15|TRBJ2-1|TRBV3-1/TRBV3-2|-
TGTGCCAGCAGCCAACTACTAGCGGGGGGGAATGAGCAGTTCTTC
CASSQLLAGGNEQFF